The entry below gives a single T cell receptor beta chain sequence along with its context. This entry comes from a study of T cell responses to AZD1222 COVID-19 vaccine. Trimming took off 1 base at V and 8 bases at J, with 23 bases between the two ends. Germline loops: CDR1 SGHDN, CDR2 FVKESK. The CDR3 is made up of 17 amino acids. Assay used: immunoSEQ multiplex PCR; TCRdb lists only in-frame clones, some missing. Altogether over 120,000 clones are present, about 92% being singletons, with the ten largest covering 1.5% to 2%. This sequence joins TRBV14 and TRBJ1-2, with a weak D call TRBD1 (5 bases). The TCR comes from an adult in good health. The sample consisted of peripheral blood, taken on day 0 of AZD1222 vaccination. The DNA for the CDR3 is TGTGCCAGCAGCCAAGGGTTTCTGCAGGGAACCCTGGGGGGCTACACCTTC. Amino acid sequence: CASSQGFLQGTLGGYTF.